Presented here are 17 T cell receptor beta chains from one specimen sequenced in a study of patients and donors after allogeneic stem cell transplantation. TCRdb fed the RT-PCR reads into MiXCR, producing one record per CDR3 protein. The sample has around 150,000 distinct CDR3 sequences, about 36% seen once; the top ten hold 40% to 55%. Sequenced sample: blood, either unsorted or a sorted T cell fraction (not recorded which). The receptors shown here come from a human donor who was either an allogeneic HSCT recipient or a stem cell or donor lymphocyte infusion donor (not recorded which). It is not recorded whose cells these are; they may come from a transplant donor.

The V gene is TRBV29-1, the J gene TRBJ2-3; 11 bases match TRBD2. After removal of 6 bases from V and 2 bases from J, the junction contained 7 bases not matched to a gene. The CDR3 sequence is 15 residues long. The germline V gene has CDR1 SQVTM and CDR2 ANQGSEA. CDR3 DNA sequence: TGCAGCGTCCCTAGCGGGGGGAACTTCACAGATACGCAGTATTTT. Its translation is CSVPSGGNFTDTQYF.

A few counts support this clonotype. This sequence joins TRBV20-1 and TRBJ1-2; D is unclear. In germline, CDR1 is DFQATT, CDR2 SNEGSKA (reference sequence). The CDR3 length is 13 residues. Trimming shortened V by 3 bases and J by 1 base, and 9 bases separated the two germline ends. CDR3 loop: CSASWTVNYGYTF. Written as DNA, the CDR3 is TGCAGTGCTAGTTGGACGGTTAACTATGGCTACACCTTC.

This clonotype was recorded a few times. CDR3 residues: CASSSEGAYGYTF. CDR3 coding DNA: TGTGCCAGCAGCTCGGAGGGCGCCTATGGCTACACCTTC. V usage is TRBV9 and J usage is TRBJ1-2; D ambiguous. Germline assignment: CDR1 SGDLS and CDR2 YYNGEE. The CDR3 covers 13 residues. V lost 4 bases to trimming and J lost 4 bases, with 11 bases between them.

This clonotype was seen more than once but under ten times. The rearrangement uses TRBV10-3 and TRBJ1-1; 11 bases are shared with TRBD1. V trimming: 9 bases; J trimming: 5 bases; junction bases outside the gene matches: 5. The CDR3 totals 13 residues. Germline CDR1 and CDR2: ENHRY and SYGVKD. CDR3 in amino acids: CAIGQGADTEAFF. CDR3 DNA: TGTGCCATTGGACAGGGGGCGGATACTGAAGCTTTCTTT.

The chain has TRBV12-3 or TRBV12-4 and TRBJ2-2; 7 bases line up with TRBD1. V gave up 5 bases and J gave up 3 bases; unmatched junction bases: 6. This CDR3 contains 15 residues. CDR3 in amino acids: CASSETGRDTGELFF. CDR3 nucleotides: TGTGCCAGCAGTGAGACAGGGAGAGACACCGGGGAGCTGTTTTTT.

DNA for the CDR3: TGCAGTGCTAAGGGGGCTAAGGTCGGCTACACCTTC. Its translation is CSAKGAKVGYTF. The V call is TRBV20-1, the J call TRBJ1-2; 7 positions agree with TRBD1. This CDR3 has 12 residues. Germline CDR1 DFQATT, CDR2 SNEGSKA (reference sequence). Germline trimming cut 4 bases from V and 8 bases from J; bases unmatched to any gene: 7.

In this sample, this clonotype turned up a few times. The CDR3, as DNA: TGTGCCAGCAGCCAATCAGAAGAGCAGTACTTC. Translation gives CASSQSEEQYF. V usage is TRBV4-2 and J usage is TRBJ2-7, with D unresolved. The CDR3 is made up of 11 amino acids. Germline V gene lookup returns CDR1 LGHNA and CDR2 YNFKEQ. Trimming pared 2 bases from V and 7 bases from J, leaving 6 bases between.

The chain employs TRBV11-3 and TRBJ2-1; no definite D call. Trimming removed 1 base at V and 7 bases at J, with 17 bases between. The CDR3 spans 16 residues. Germline V lookup: CDR1 SGHNT, CDR2 YENEEA. CDR3 sequence: CASSLAVGPSVNEQFF. Here the CDR3 DNA reads TGTGCCAGCAGCTTAGCGGTGGGTCCTTCGGTAAATGAGCAGTTCTTC.

About this clonotype itself: One end of the junction is discordant with germline, which a read error may explain. The chain carries TRBV7-2 and TRBJ1-3; D gene unclear. The CDR3 is 13 amino acids. Germline V lookup: CDR1 SGHTA, CDR2 FQGNSA. In nucleotides, the CDR3 is TGTGCCAGCAGCTTAGACCCTGGAAGCACCATATATTTT. Translating it yields CASSLDPGSTIYF.

In its sample, this clonotype was seen a few times. The gene calls are TRBV6-1 and TRBJ1-1; D may be TRBD1 (6 bases). This CDR3 has 13 amino acids. V lost 5 bases, J lost 2 bases, and 9 bases lay in between. Germline CDR1 MNHNS, CDR2 SASEGT. For the CDR3, the DNA is TGTGCCAGCAGTAAGGACAGTAACACTGAAGCTTTCTTT. Translated: CASSKDSNTEAFF.

This clonotype was counted between two and nine times. V is TRBV6-1 and J is TRBJ1-2; D is ambiguous. Germline-derived CDR1 and CDR2 are MNHNS and SASEGT. The CDR3 covers 15 residues. With 6 bases removed from V and 4 bases from J, the gap between germline ends came to 18 bases. The chain's CDR3 is CASSLSVGRFYGYTF. The DNA for the CDR3 is TGTGCCAGCAGCCTCTCCGTGGGCCGTTTCTATGGCTACACCTTC.

A few counts support this clonotype. The rearrangement links TRBV28 to TRBJ1-4; 10 bases are shared with TRBD1. This CDR3 is 14 amino acids long. Germline CDR1 reads MDHEN; CDR2 reads SYDVKM. The trim removed 6 bases at V and 8 bases at J, leaving 6 bases unmatched. The CDR3 loop is CASSLTGGREKLFF. The CDR3 DNA is TGTGCCAGCAGCCTGACAGGGGGCCGGGAAAAACTGTTTTTT.

This clonotype occurred a few times. J is TRBJ1-1 and V is TRBV12-3 or TRBV12-4; D is undetermined. Trimming removed 5 bases at V and 6 bases at J, with 13 bases between. The CDR3 extends over 13 amino acids. The CDR3 region has the DNA TGTGCCAGCAGTCCCGGACGGACGGCTGAAGCTTTCTTT. Its protein product is CASSPGRTAEAFF.

This clonotype showed up just a few times. The chain joins TRBV4-3 to TRBJ1-6; D perhaps matches TRBD1 (5 bases). Germline V lookup: CDR1 LGHNA, CDR2 YSLEER. The CDR3 has 15 residues. V gave up 0 bases and J gave up 11 bases, with 14 bases separating them. The CDR3 DNA is TGCGCCAGCAGCCAAGAAGGGGCCTCAAGGGCACCCCTCCACTTT. Its protein product is CASSQEGASRAPLHF.

This clonotype has a handful of counts. The chain recombines TRBV12-3 or TRBV12-4 with TRBJ1-2; D call uncertain. The CDR3 loop spans 13 amino acids. With 6 bases removed from V and 5 bases from J, the gap between germline ends came to 13 bases. DNA of the CDR3: TGTGCCAGCAGAGCCGCGGGGTTGTATGGCTACACCTTC. It codes for CASRAAGLYGYTF.

This chain links TRBV11-2 with TRBJ2-3; 8 bases align to TRBD1. CDR3 length: 14 residues. V trimming: 4 bases; J trimming: 4 bases; junction bases outside the gene matches: 4. Germline CDR1 reads SGHAT; CDR2 reads FQNNGV. CDR3 bases: TGTGCCAGCAGCTCGGACAGGGCGGCAGATACGCAGTATTTT. The encoded protein is CASSSDRAADTQYF.

The chain carries TRBV7-2 and TRBJ1-2; the D gene is possibly TRBD1 (5 bases). Trimming removed 3 bases at V and 4 bases at J, with 15 bases between. This CDR3 is 15 amino acids long. Looked up from germline, CDR1 is SGHTA and CDR2 is FQGNSA. CDR3 residues: CASSFGSRGGYGYTF. In DNA, the CDR3 is TGTGCCAGCAGCTTTGGTTCTCGTGGGGGCTATGGCTACACCTTC. The entire variable domain, with the rest obtained from reference TRBV7-2 and TRBJ1-2, is as follows: GAGVSQSPSNKVTEKGKDVELRCDPISGHTALYWYRQSLGQGLEFLIYFQGNSAPDKSGLPSDRFSAERTGGSVSTLTIQRTQQEDSAVYLCASSFGSRGGYGYTFGSGTRLTVV.